The 30 T cell receptor beta chains presented below share a single source sample, sequenced in a study of blood T cell repertoires in COVID-19. Libraries were prepared by immunoSEQ multiplex PCR; TCRdb keeps only in-frame clonotypes and omits some of them. The table includes roughly 66,000 clones, about 91% detected once. Material: peripheral blood. These receptors were taken from a human donor with active COVID-19. The donor label of this sample is uncertain.

Turning to this clone: At one end the junction does not follow the germline gene, possibly because of a read error. The CDR3 DNA is TGTGCCAGCAGCCTAGCGCCGAGCTCCTACAATGAGCAGTTCTTC. Translated: CASSLAPSSYNEQFF. The chain links TRBV7-9 to TRBJ2-1; a weak D match, TRBD2 (6 bases). The CDR3 length is 15 residues. Per the germline V gene, CDR1 is SEHNR and CDR2 is FQNEAQ (reference sequence).

The CDR3 DNA sequence: TGTGCCACCAGTGACGGCCCGGGTAATGAAAAACTGTTTTTT. Protein product: CATSDGPGNEKLFF. This sequence joins TRBV24-1 and TRBJ1-4, with D hard to call. V was trimmed by 4 bases and J by 4 bases, leaving 9 bases between them. CDR3 size: 14 residues. The germline gives CDR1 KGHDR, CDR2 SFDVKD.

The chain couples TRBV6-5 to TRBJ2-3; 9 nucleotides agree with TRBD2. CDR1 and CDR2 (germline): MNHEY, SVGAGI. The CDR3 runs 15 residues. J gave up 1 base and V 6 bases, and 5 bases lay outside the gene matches. This chain's CDR3 is CASRNPSGGTDTQYF. The CDR3 DNA reads as TGTGCCAGCAGAAATCCTAGCGGGGGCACAGATACGCAGTATTTT.

This clone was observed once. V and J are TRBV15 and TRBJ2-7; 9 nucleotides agree with TRBD1. The CDR3 covers 13 residues. J gave up 7 bases and V 6 bases, and 7 bases lay outside the gene matches. Germline CDR1 is LNHNV and CDR2 is YYDKDF (reference sequence). This chain's CDR3 is CATSRDREGEQYF. In DNA, the CDR3 is TGTGCCACCAGTAGGGACAGGGAAGGGGAGCAGTACTTC.

The J gene is TRBJ1-1, the V gene TRBV5-1; maybe TRBD1 (6 bases). This CDR3 comprises 15 residues. V lost 4 bases and J 0 bases, leaving 13 bases between the germline ends. Looked up from germline, CDR1 is SGHRS and CDR2 is YFSETQ. The CDR3 sequence: CASSQPDRMNTEAFF. CDR3 DNA sequence: TGCGCCAGCAGCCAACCTGACAGGATGAACACTGAAGCTTTCTTT.

The J gene is TRBJ2-7, the V gene TRBV2, with 8 bases that match TRBD2. Trimming cost V 5 bases and J 6 bases; bases outside gene matches: 3. CDR1 and CDR2 (germline): SNHLY, FYNNEI. This CDR3 region has 12 residues. CDR3 nucleotide sequence: TGTGCCAGCAGTAGCGGGAGTTCCGAGCAGTACTTC. Protein product: CASSSGSSEQYF.

The chain joins TRBV28 to TRBJ1-4; 8 bases match TRBD1. The V gene's germline CDR1 is MDHEN and CDR2 SYDVKM. V lost 6 bases, J lost 5 bases, and 8 bases stayed unmatched. CDR3 length: 15 residues. CDR3 sequence reads: CASSTRQGINEKLFF. The CDR3 coding sequence is TGTGCCAGCAGCACCAGACAGGGGATAAATGAAAAACTGTTTTTT.

The chain links TRBV12-5 to TRBJ2-7, with 10 bases that match TRBD1. From germline, CDR1 is LGHNT and CDR2 FRNRAP. V lost 5 bases to trimming and J lost 3 bases; unmatched junction nucleotides: 4. The CDR3 covers 14 residues. CDR3 sequence: CASGPGQGFYEQYF. The DNA for the CDR3 is TGTGCTAGTGGTCCGGGACAGGGGTTCTACGAGCAGTACTTC.

A single count supports this clone. The genes are TRBV2 and TRBJ2-3; 7 bases fit TRBD2. V trimming: 10 bases; J trimming: 4 bases; junction bases outside the gene matches: 14. Looked up from germline, CDR1 is SNHLY and CDR2 is FYNNEI. The CDR3 has 15 residues. In nucleotides, the CDR3 is TGTGCCACCTCTCTGGGGGGGACGGGTTCAGATACGCAGTATTTT. It translates to CATSLGGTGSDTQYF.

The chain is built from TRBV28 and TRBJ2-3; the match to TRBD1 covers 8 bases. Germline assignment: CDR1 MDHEN and CDR2 SYDVKM. The CDR3 is 16 residues long. Trimming cost V 6 bases and J 3 bases; bases outside gene matches: 11. This CDR3 reads CASSPAGQGGTDTQYF. DNA of the CDR3: TGTGCCAGCAGCCCTGCCGGACAGGGTGGGACAGATACGCAGTATTTT.

The chain carries TRBV4-3 and TRBJ2-7; TRBD1 matches 8 bases. The V segment lost 0 bases and the J segment 6 bases; nucleotides outside the gene matches: 1. CDR3 length equals 13 residues. Germline CDR1 reads LGHNA; CDR2 reads YSLEER. CDR3 in DNA: TGCGCCAGCAGCCAAGATACAGGGGGCGAGCAGTACTTC. Translated, it gives CASSQDTGGEQYF.

The chain employs TRBV9 and TRBJ1-1; 11 nucleotides match TRBD1. Germline-derived CDR1 and CDR2 are SGDLS and YYNGEE. The CDR3 extends over 13 amino acids. J gave up 12 bases and V 3 bases, and 7 bases lay outside the gene matches. The CDR3 reads CASSDRDRGITFF. As DNA, the CDR3 is TGTGCCAGCAGCGACCGGGACAGGGGGATAACTTTCTTT.

V is TRBV18 and J is TRBJ2-1, with D maybe TRBD1 (5 bases). V lost 5 bases and J 6 bases, leaving 8 bases between the germline ends. This CDR3 has 12 amino acids. Germline V gives CDR1 KGHSH, CDR2 LQKENI. This CDR3 reads CASSSDSNEQFF. Here the CDR3 DNA reads TGTGCCAGCTCATCCGACAGCAATGAGCAGTTCTTC.

The chain joins TRBV9 to TRBJ2-3; D unresolved. CDR3 length equals 13 residues. V was trimmed by 2 bases and J by 4 bases, leaving 8 bases between them. Germline assignment: CDR1 SGDLS and CDR2 YYNGEE. This CDR3 reads CASSVHQADTQYF. DNA of the CDR3: TGTGCCAGCAGCGTTCATCAGGCAGATACGCAGTATTTT.

In its sample, this clone was seen once. The rearrangement uses TRBV7-2 and TRBJ2-1; 8 bases agree with TRBD2. After removal of 7 bases from V and 8 bases from J, the junction contained 10 bases not matched to a gene. Germline-derived CDR1 and CDR2 are SGHTA and FQGNSA. The CDR3 length is 14 residues. The CDR3 here is CASNHGGAGDEQFF. The DNA of the CDR3 is TGTGCCAGCAACCACGGGGGGGCCGGCGATGAGCAGTTCTTC.

The V gene is TRBV4-3, the J gene TRBJ2-7, with 7 bases identical to TRBD1. CDR1 LGHNA and CDR2 YSLEER come from the germline V gene. There are 15 residues in the CDR3. V lost 3 bases, J lost 7 bases, and 12 bases stayed unmatched. The CDR3 spells CASSQTRDSSREQYF. The CDR3 DNA reads TGCGCCAGCAGCCAGACCCGGGACAGTTCGAGGGAGCAGTACTTC.

The chain joins TRBV2 to TRBJ2-5, with TRBD2 matching 9 bases. V lost 6 bases and J lost 1; bases outside the gene matches: 3. This CDR3 contains 14 residues. The V gene's germline CDR1 is SNHLY and CDR2 FYNNEI. The CDR3 region has the DNA TGTGCCAGCAGGGCGGGGGGGGCCCAAGAGACCCAGTACTTC. Its translation is CASRAGGAQETQYF.

In this sample, this clone turned up once. The rearrangement uses TRBV28 and TRBJ1-5; D is unresolved. V was clipped by 5 bases and J by 6 bases, with 8 bases between them. This CDR3 comprises 12 residues. Germline V gene lookup returns CDR1 MDHEN and CDR2 SYDVKM. CDR3 sequence: CASSPLGQPQHF. The DNA for the CDR3 is TGTGCCAGCAGTCCACTTGGTCAGCCCCAGCATTTT.

The chain employs TRBV9 and TRBJ1-2; tentatively, D is TRBD1 (6 bases). Germline CDR1 and CDR2: SGDLS and YYNGEE. CDR3 length: 14 amino acids. V gave up 0 bases and J gave up 7 bases, with 13 bases separating them. The CDR3 spells CASSVDGGASGYTF. Here the CDR3 DNA reads TGTGCCAGCAGCGTAGATGGGGGCGCAAGTGGCTACACCTTC.

V and J are TRBV24-1 and TRBJ2-1, with 9 bases fitting TRBD2. Germline V CDR1 and CDR2: KGHDR, SFDVKD. V dropped 5 bases and J dropped 8; count of bases not matched to a gene: 6. The CDR3 totals 14 residues. CDR3 residues: CATSGVLAGYEQFF. As DNA, the CDR3 is TGTGCCACCAGTGGTGTACTAGCGGGCTATGAGCAGTTCTTC.

The chain carries TRBV19 and TRBJ1-2; 8 positions match TRBD1. This CDR3 spans 14 amino acids. Per germline, CDR1 LNHDA and CDR2 SQIVND (reference sequence). The ends lost 8 bases at V and 0 bases at J; junction bases unmatched: 5. For the CDR3, the DNA is TGTGCCAGTCATAGGGGACAGGCTAACTATGGCTACACCTTC. This sequence encodes CASHRGQANYGYTF.

The rearrangement joins TRBV18 to TRBJ1-3; TRBD1 might be the D (6 bases). The CDR3 is 16 amino acids. CDR1 and CDR2 from the germline V gene are KGHSH and LQKENI. V lost 5 bases to trimming and J lost 1 base, with 15 bases between them. CDR3 in DNA: TGTGCCAGCTCAACTTCTAACAGGGAGTCTGGAAACACCATATATTTT. Translated: CASSTSNRESGNTIYF. The full variable domain, its missing parts supplied by reference TRBV18 and TRBJ1-3, is NAGVMQNPRHLVRRRGQEARLRCSPMKGHSHVYWYRQLPEEGLKFMVYLQKENIIDESGMPKERFSAEFPKEGPSILRIQQVVRGDSAAYFCASSTSNRESGNTIYFGEGSWLTVV.

This clone was counted once. The chain has TRBV5-1 and TRBJ2-7, with 9 bases aligning to TRBD1. CDR1 SGHRS and CDR2 YFSETQ come from the germline V gene. The V segment lost 4 bases and the J segment 3 bases; nucleotides outside the gene matches: 8. The CDR3 is 15 amino acids. CDR3 sequence (DNA): TGCGCCAGCAGCGAGACGGGACAGGGTAGCTACGAGCAGTACTTC. As protein: CASSETGQGSYEQYF.

J is TRBJ2-2 and V is TRBV11-2, with 10 bases matching TRBD1. Germline V gene lookup returns CDR1 SGHAT and CDR2 FQNNGV. The CDR3 runs 16 residues. With 5 bases clipped from V and 4 bases from J, the junction kept 7 bases outside the gene matches. CDR3 residues: CASSPSDRGPTGELFF. In DNA form, the CDR3 reads TGTGCCAGCAGCCCAAGTGACAGGGGGCCCACCGGGGAGCTGTTTTTT.

The chain links TRBV7-2 to TRBJ2-1; 11 bases are shared with TRBD2. CDR1 is SGHTA and CDR2 is FQGNSA in the germline V gene. The CDR3 contains 15 residues. The V and J ends lost 3 bases and 2 bases, in that order; junction bases with no gene match: 0. The CDR3 region has the DNA TGTGCCAGCAGCTTTAGCGGGGGGGCCTACAATGAGCAGTTCTTC. It encodes CASSFSGGAYNEQFF. The entire variable domain, with the rest obtained from reference TRBV7-2 and TRBJ2-1, is as follows: GAGVSQSPSNKVTEKGKDVELRCDPISGHTALYWYRQSLGQGLEFLIYFQGNSAPDKSGLPSDRFSAERTGGSVSTLTIQRTQQEDSAVYLCASSFSGGAYNEQFFGPGTRLTVL.

The V and J genes are TRBV19 and TRBJ1-4; a weak D match, TRBD1 (6 bases). In germline, CDR1 is LNHDA, CDR2 SQIVND (reference sequence). V was pared by 7 bases and J by 10 bases, with 19 bases between. The CDR3 is 14 residues long. In DNA, the CDR3 is TGTGCCAGTACCTCAGGGGTACCTGAAGGAAAACTGTTTTTT. Protein product: CASTSGVPEGKLFF.

The rearrangement joins TRBV28 to TRBJ2-3; D is possibly TRBD2 (7 bases). Germline CDR1 reads MDHEN; CDR2 reads SYDVKM. Trimming took 4 bases from V and 3 from J, leaving 17 bases between them. The CDR3 runs 16 residues. CDR3 protein: CASSSAWGGDTDTQYF. In DNA, the CDR3 is TGTGCCAGCAGTTCAGCATGGGGGGGCGATACAGATACGCAGTATTTT.

Here the CDR3 reads CASSRTGSQPQHF. DNA of the CDR3: TGTGCCAGCAGCCGGACAGGGAGTCAGCCCCAGCATTTT. This chain uses TRBV12-3 or TRBV12-4 with TRBJ1-5, with 8 bases that match TRBD1. V shed 6 bases and J 6 bases; nucleotides not matched to a gene: 4. The CDR3 runs 13 residues.

V gene TRBV6-2 or TRBV6-3 combines with J gene TRBJ2-7; D gene ambiguous. The V gene's germline CDR1 is MNHEY and CDR2 SVGEGT. V dropped 5 bases and J dropped 2 bases, with 16 bases sitting between them. This CDR3 has 15 amino acids. The CDR3 nucleotides read TGTGCCAGCAGTACCCCCCTCGCGGCCGCCTACGAGCAGTACTTC. Protein: CASSTPLAAAYEQYF.

The chain carries TRBV24-1 and TRBJ2-1, with 10 bases identical to TRBD2. CDR3 length: 17 residues. V lost 2 bases and J lost 8; bases outside the gene matches: 11. Per the germline V gene, CDR1 is KGHDR and CDR2 is SFDVKD. CDR3 residues: CATSDSYTPSGGYEQFF. The CDR3 region has the DNA TGTGCCACCAGTGATTCCTATACCCCTAGCGGGGGTTATGAGCAGTTCTTC.